This T cell receptor (beta chain) was captured by sequencing in a study of T cells in Graves' hyperthyroidism and ophthalmopathy. It was RNA transcripts that yielded the amplified TCR beta CDR3 regions. First-round RT-PCR targeting the TCR CDR3 was performed with the HTBI primer set. In TCRdb, the multiplex PCR reads were re-called with MiXCR into one record per CDR3 protein. This table holds about 200,000 distinct CDR3 sequences, about 17% found once. Diagnosing involved the use of clinical symptoms, serum thyroxine and TRAb, thyroid ultrasound and orbital computed tomography. The authors obtained PBMCs from around 10 ml of fresh peripheral blood. CDR1 SNHLY and CDR2 FYNNEI come from the germline V gene. V lost 2 bases to trimming and J lost 5 bases, with 16 bases between them. This CDR3 has 16 amino acids. This clonotype has a count of ten or more. Its antigen remains unidentified. Findings and limits, study-wide: Blood shared most expanded thyroid clonotypes above 0.001.

This clonotype originated in a man in his forties or fifties with Graves' hyperthyroidism. The specimen was blood. The chain is built from TRBV2 and TRBJ1-5; perhaps TRBD1 as D (6 bases). The CDR3 region is CASSERAGELDQPQHF. DNA for the CDR3: TGTGCCAGCAGTGAAAGGGCAGGGGAGCTCGATCAGCCCCAGCATTTT.